This T cell receptor (beta chain) was recovered during a study of blood T cell repertoires in COVID-19. Study details: COVID-19 samples, acute and convalescent, were from the United States, Italy and Spain. In each case, the material was cDNA or gDNA derived from T cells, B-cell-depleted T cells, or PBMCs.

Enrolment of Seattle patients took place during active infection, and they were followed longitudinally. V shed 6 bases, J shed 5 bases, and the junction held 6 bases outside the gene matches. This CDR3 is 14 amino acids long. Per germline, CDR1 ENHRY and CDR2 SYGVKD. How the authors handled the data: Cell counts per sample came from amplifying reference gene primers. The table came from immunoSEQ multiplex PCR; TCRdb's copy has only in-frame clones and leaves some out. The DNA gave D and trimming, while V, J and clone size come from that table. The repertoire holds 150,000 to 200,000 clones, 75% to 85% seen once, with roughly 5.7% in the top ten. Only a few counts were recorded for this clone.

The sequenced sample consisted of peripheral blood. The J gene is TRBJ1-1, the V gene TRBV10-3; 10 positions match TRBD1. The receptor was derived from a woman between 40 and 50 years old with COVID-19, enrolled during active disease. For the CDR3, the DNA is TGTGCCATCAGCGGTGGGACAGGGGAAACTGAAGCTTTCTTT. This translates into CAISGGTGETEAFF.